This T cell receptor (beta chain) was recorded in a study of blood T cell repertoires in COVID-19. Background on the study: COVID-19 samples collected from the United States, Italy and Spain covered acute and convalescent phases.

Profiling relied on immunoSEQ multiplex PCR, and the TCRdb table lists in-frame clones only, not all of them. The sample includes around 270,000 clones, about 90% seen only once; the top ten take around 3%. V gave up 7 bases and J gave up 3 bases, with 9 bases separating them. The CDR3 runs 13 residues. Germline values: CDR1 LNHDA, CDR2 SQIVND (reference sequence). This TCR was recovered from a woman aged 40 to 55 who had been exposed to COVID-19. The sequencing sample was made of PBMCs or T cells enriched from blood (not recorded which). The J gene is TRBJ2-2, the V gene TRBV19, with D maybe TRBD1 (6 bases). The CDR3 bases are TGTGCCAGTACAGGGGTAGACACCGGGGAGCTGTTTTTT. Protein product: CASTGVDTGELFF. The whole variable domain, remainder taken from reference TRBV19 and TRBJ2-2, is DGGITQSPKYLFRKEGQNVTLSCEQNLNHDAMYWYRQDPGQGLRLIYYSQIVNDFQKGDIAEGYSVSREKKESFPLTVTSAQKNPTAFYLCASTGVDTGELFFGEGSRLTVL.